This T cell receptor beta chain was found in a study of monozygotic twins with inflammatory bowel disease. General study points: Diversity of TCRbeta measured by inverse Simpson was lower in IBD patients than in healthy co-twins.

A note on this clonotype: No antigen is known for it.

One blood sample of 2.5 ml was taken from each donor. Addition of UMIs with a 6-nucleotide sample barcode was achieved by template switching. TCRdb reanalyzed the 5' RACE reads and collapses them to one entry per CDR3 protein, without DNA. The sample table includes approximately 200,000 distinct CDR3 sequences. The CDR3 consists of 16 residues. CDR1 is SGHTA and CDR2 is FQGTGA in the germline V gene. The receptor was isolated from a human donor with ulcerative colitis or Crohn's disease, or a healthy co-twin of an affected twin (not recorded which). What was sequenced was blood. The rearrangement uses TRBV7-3 and TRBJ2-1; TCRdb selects TRBD2, and the lack of DNA leaves this call unchecked. This chain's CDR3 is CASSLSSSGRNNEQFF.